This record concerns one T cell receptor beta chain sequence. Time point meaning: blood 2 weeks post-SBRT. Described treatment: 15 Gy SBRT to primary tumor, nephrectomy 4 weeks later. These data come from a study of radiation and T cells in renal cell carcinoma. Generated by immunoSEQ multiplex PCR, the TCRdb table keeps only in-frame clones and is missing some. The repertoire includes 160,000 or so clones, about 91% of them detected once, and 10% to 15% sits in the top ten. V shed 4 bases and J 8 bases; nucleotides not matched to a gene: 3. In germline, CDR1 is MGHDK, CDR2 SYGVNS. CDR3 length: 12 residues.

The TCR originated in a woman aged 50 to 60 with renal cell carcinoma. The source material was blood, sampled from a patient whose treatment included radiotherapy and nephrectomy. This chain connects TRBV25-1 to TRBJ1-2; 8 bases map to TRBD1. The CDR3 nucleotides are TGTGCCAGCAGTGGTGGACAGGGCGGCTACACCTTC. It yields the protein CASSGGQGGYTF.